This TCR beta chain derives from a study of cytomegalovirus exposure and HLA in healthy donors (dated by TCRdb to 2015 to 2018). Regarding the complete study: According to an earlier analysis of 587 of the donors, roughly 180 million T cells yielded 100 million or so unique TCR beta sequences and roughly 280 Gb of sequence data. An early release that covered 640 HLA-typed donors contained approximately 300 gigabases of sequencing data and tens of millions of unique TCR sequences. HLA typing included class I and class II loci at four-digit resolution. The study was designed to test whether signatures of past pathogen exposure could be identified by cataloging public T cell receptors. Along with the approximately 700-subject first cohort, a separate validation cohort of over a hundred different subjects was used. Among the approximately 420 genotyped donors, roughly 80% belonged to the genetic ancestry cluster associated with self-reported Caucasian donors. To predict cytomegalovirus infection status, the study brought together high-throughput TCR immunosequencing, statistical association of individual TCRs with disease status, and machine learning. A later genetic analysis took genome-wide SNP genotypes for about three fifths of the 666 donors and used that subset as a discovery cohort. Donor age, sex, ethnicity and CMV serostatus were collected together with the repertoire data. All discovery cohort repertoires had been generated on a single sequencing platform. An earlier analysis of roughly 580 of the donors used high-throughput TCR beta sequencing to judge whether each TCR beta V gene segment behaved as functional or pseudogenic. Among 398 genotyped donors of the cohort, an average of approximately 200,000 unique TCR beta nucleotide sequences was sequenced per donor, of which approximately 18% were non-productive. The later analysis used no new phenotypic data to find candidate immune exposures, relying instead on TCR beta sequences and their occurrence across donors. A later analysis re-analyzed previously published TCR beta repertoires from 666 donors and added high-resolution HLA genotyping to study TCR occurrence patterns. Typing coverage varied by locus: roughly 620-640 donors for A, B, C, DRB1 and DQB1; 522 for DQA1; 606 for DPA1; roughly 470 for DPB1. The study profiled the T cell repertoires of approximately 700 subjects by immunosequencing and related them to cytomegalovirus serostatus. Because of strong linkage in the cohort, a handful of DR-DQ haplotypes were treated as single units for association and clustering.

In total, roughly 670 healthy bone marrow donors made up the cohort. At the time of sampling, every cohort member was nominally healthy, though immune exposures that went unrecorded were likely present. The donor was CMV seropositive and belonged to the group of 250 to 300 seropositive cohort members. Each donor provided a peripheral blood sample, and peripheral blood mononuclear cells were used for TCR beta sequencing. Genomic DNA was extracted from the blood cell samples with the Qiagen DNeasy Blood Extraction Kit. With regard to this clone: No antigen is known for it. No base quality information exists; no much larger clone differs at one position.

Relative to germline, V is 0 bases shorter and J is 8 bases shorter, with 13 bases between their ends. From its cysteine to its phenylalanine, the CDR3 spans 15 amino acids. Here the CDR3 DNA is all that survives: 45 bases in frame from base 1. CDR1 and CDR2 are read off the germline V gene as KGHSH and LQKENI. The method was the immunoSEQ multiplex PCR assay. The multiplex PCR relied on a mix of 60 forward primers for TCR Vbeta segments and 13 reverse primers for TCR Jbeta segments. The CDR3 region of rearranged TCR beta genes was amplified from genomic DNA by a multiplex PCR assay. Amplified TCR beta libraries were sequenced as 87-base-pair reads on the Illumina HiSeq System. Per the source publication's procedure: In a later analysis, some 80 million unique TCR beta chains were counted across the approximately 640 repertoires, and around 10 million of these chains were shared by at least two donors. Raw reads were error-corrected and collapsed into unique sequences by a nearest-neighbor algorithm in which closely related sequences were merged to remove PCR and sequencing errors. V, D and J gene segments were assigned by aligning CDR3 sequences to IMGT reference sequences. For a sequence to be retained, at least a six-nucleotide match to both a V gene segment and a J gene segment was required. A rearrangement counted as productive if the CDR3 had no stop codons and remained in frame with V and J, and every other rearrangement counted as non-productive. CDR3 was defined by IMGT convention, running from the second conserved V-encoded cysteine to the conserved J-encoded phenylalanine. The earlier analysis of 500 to 750 of the donors excluded any sequence lacking an unambiguous match to a single V gene segment. An earlier analysis of several hundred of the donors classified V segments as functional when productive rearrangements were above 56.7% and as segregating when the standard deviation between donors was above 5%. A statistical classification framework was built for diagnosing cytomegalovirus status from the catalog of TCR beta chain sequences. V and J gene assignment, in a later analysis, came from comparing TCR nucleotide sequences with IMGT/GENE-DB human TR gene sequences. In a later analysis, CDR3 sequences and most-parsimonious VDJ recombination scenarios were assigned using the TCRdist pipeline. A later analysis defined each TCR beta chain by its CDR3 amino acid sequence plus V-gene family, and excluded reads lacking a unique V-gene family. As a way to deal with suspected cross-contamination and a sequencing artifact, a later analysis dropped hundreds of nucleotide sequences that were highly shared and had low generation probability. In a later analysis, a clonal expansion index was calculated for each public chain from normalized within-repertoire ranks of inferred template counts. In a later analysis, generation probabilities were computed using a VDJ recombination model fitted to out-of-frame rearrangements, and the results were checked against IGoR. In a later analysis, TCR-TCR, TCR-HLA and TCR-CMV co-occurrence was scored with hypergeometric tests, and a repertoire-size bias correction was applied to TCR pairs. False discovery rates were estimated in a later analysis by permuting HLA or CMV assignments 20 times. In a later analysis, co-occurring TCRs were grouped using DBSCAN, and TCRdist sequence similarity was added for clustering within HLA-allele-positive subsets. Co-occurrence clustering excluded repertoires with fewer than 30,000 or more than 120,000 public chains, plus five with anomalous nucleotide sharing. Here the immuneACCESS table is served through TCRdb, limited to in-frame sequences with V and J called. Missing clones are a known gap in these copies; in checked studies unresolved V genes cover under half, and the rest lacks a known reason. The DNA gave D and trimming, while V, J and clone size come from that table. The sample includes about 240,000 clones, with around 81% observed a single time. About 8% of the sample comes from the top ten.

What the study reported, not specific to this receptor: In vitro tests confirmed that a few of the cytomegalovirus-associated TCR beta chains recognize cytomegalovirus antigens. A later analysis found that HLA-associated TCR beta chains were more clonally expanded and had lower generation probabilities than equally common non-associated chains. A cluster of highly shared sequence variants was judged likely to be a technical artifact of the sequencing pipeline. Specific HLA alleles were associated with roughly 17,000 TCR beta sequences at a false discovery rate of 0.05 in a later analysis. Most TCR sequences were observed very rarely across donors, whereas some public TCRs were present in many individuals. In both the original and validation cohorts, the classifier was reported to diagnose cytomegalovirus status with high specificity and sensitivity. Linkage disequilibrium might explain the correlated functional status among segregating V segments, but an unknown experimental factor could not be ruled out. Roughly uniform sequencing depth across donors was assumed in presence/absence analyses, although this assumption may not hold. The authors suggested that the approach could potentially be generalized to other disease states and immunological phenotypes. A later genetic analysis reported fewer N-insertions in productive TCRs among donors in an Asian-associated ancestry cluster than the roughly 690-donor mean. A total of about 180 TCR beta chains were listed by the study as associated with cytomegalovirus. In an earlier analysis of 587 of the donors, most TCR beta V segments appeared in productive rearrangements about 87% or about 30% of the time, broadly matching IMGT annotations. Because the 87-base-pair reads could not distinguish some IMGT-functional V segments, including TRBV6-2 and TRBV6-3, those segments were excluded. In a later analysis, several top co-occurrence clusters were reported to appear linked to parvovirus B19, influenza, CMV and Epstein-Barr virus. This cohort had only TCR beta chains sequenced, and the lack of alpha or paired-chain data limited which features could be detected. According to a later analysis, TCR association rates differed among HLA loci, with DRB1 alleles showing the most associated TCRs and HLA-C alleles showing the fewest. A later analysis found that most CMV-associated TCR beta chains appeared HLA-restricted, with HLA associations seemingly driven largely by CMV exposure. HLA typing was unavailable for some donors at each locus, so association tests used only the typed subset. A further reported finding was that TCR beta sequences accurately predicted the HLA-A and HLA-B alleles for most subjects in the first cohort. CMV serostatus was the only immune exposure information available for the cohort. Because counts were too low, fewer than 20 rarely observed V segments, including chromosome 9 orphons, were excluded from the earlier analysis of 587 of the donors. V-gene and J-gene trimming of TCR beta chains was associated with a missense DCLRE1C variant in a later genetic analysis, and the association was replicated in an independent cohort. Strong co-occurrence of HLA alleles, especially DR and DQ, made assigning TCR associations to individual alleles difficult.

Sequences were obtained from PBMCs. This receptor was taken from a woman aged 60-75 years in good health and CMV-seropositive. In this chain, TRBV18 is recombined with TRBJ1-4; the D gene cannot be named for sure. The CDR3: CASSPPGENPEKLFF. The nucleotide sequence is given as TGTGCCAGCTCACCACCGGGCGAAAACCCCGAAAAACTGTTTTTT. Joined to the reference TRBV18 and TRBJ1-4 proteins, this CDR3 gives the full variable domain: NAGVMQNPRHLVRRRGQEARLRCSPMKGHSHVYWYRQLPEEGLKFMVYLQKENIIDESGMPKERFSAEFPKEGPSILRIQQVVRGDSAAYFCASSPPGENPEKLFFGSGTQLSVL.